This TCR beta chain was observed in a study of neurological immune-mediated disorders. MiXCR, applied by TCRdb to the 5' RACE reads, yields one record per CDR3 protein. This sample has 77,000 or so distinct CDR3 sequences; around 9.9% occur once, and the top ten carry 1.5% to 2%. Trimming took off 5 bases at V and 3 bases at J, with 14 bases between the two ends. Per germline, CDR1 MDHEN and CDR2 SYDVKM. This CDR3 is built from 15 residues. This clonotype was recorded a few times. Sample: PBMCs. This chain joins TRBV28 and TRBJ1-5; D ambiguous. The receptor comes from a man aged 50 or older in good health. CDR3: CASSLPGMTNQPQHF. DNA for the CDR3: TGTGCCAGCAGTCTTCCGGGAATGACCAATCAGCCCCAGCATTTT.